This passage covers 24 T cell receptor beta chains from one sample sequenced in a study of Ad26.COV2.S vaccination and SARS-CoV-2 variants. Measured with immunoSEQ multiplex PCR; TCRdb has only the in-frame clones, and not every one. The sample has more than 300,000 clones, around four fifths seen once. As to treatment: some 20 received Ad26.COV2.S at low or high dose, single or two shots; 5 received placebo; per-sample allocation not given. Specimens were obtained on day 63 following the first vaccine or placebo injection. Sequences were derived from peripheral blood, sampled in a trial of Ad26.COV2.S vaccine versus placebo. These receptors came from a person aged 18-65 years who received the Ad26.COV2.S COVID-19 vaccine or a placebo.

This clone was picked up one time. This chain connects TRBV5-1 to TRBJ2-1; possibly TRBD1 for D (6 bases). Between the trimmed V and J ends, which lost 3 bases and 5 bases, there was a span of 12 bases. Germline CDR1 and CDR2: SGHRS and YFSETQ. The CDR3 runs to 14 residues. The CDR3 region is CASSYGGKDNEQFF. For the CDR3, the DNA is TGCGCCAGCAGCTATGGGGGCAAGGACAATGAGCAGTTCTTC.

For this clone: Different DNA sequences within this sample yield the same CDR3. J is TRBJ2-5 and V is TRBV5-1, with 9 bases lining up with TRBD2. The ends lost 2 bases at V and 2 bases at J; junction bases unmatched: 1. Germline-derived CDR1 and CDR2 are SGHRS and YFSETQ. This CDR3 is 14 amino acids long. The CDR3 is CASSLAGGQETQYF. CDR3 nucleotides: TGCGCCAGCAGCTTAGCGGGGGGTCAAGAGACCCAGTACTTC. Full variable domain (outside the CDR3, taken from reference TRBV5-1 and TRBJ2-5): KAGVTQTPRYLIKTRGQQVTLSCSPISGHRSVSWYQQTPGQGLQFLFEYFSETQRNKGNFPGRFSGRQFSNSRSEMNVSTLELGDSALYLCASSLAGGQETQYFGPGTRLLVL.

The chain joins TRBV20-1 to TRBJ1-5, with D unresolved. CDR1 is DFQATT and CDR2 is SNEGSKA in the germline V gene (reference sequence). The CDR3 has 11 residues. V lost 6 bases and J 7 bases, leaving 10 bases between the germline ends. The CDR3 nucleotides read TGCAGTGCCCTTAGTGGGCAGCCCCAGCATTTT. Protein: CSALSGQPQHF.

This clone was recorded only once. Here the CDR3 DNA reads TGTGCCAGCAGTGATCTCCGGGCAGGATTCAATTCACCCCTCCACTTT. Residues: CASSDLRAGFNSPLHF. The chain has TRBV2 and TRBJ1-6; the D is unclear. Per the germline V gene, CDR1 is SNHLY and CDR2 is FYNNEI. V was clipped by 3 bases and J by 7 bases, with 16 bases between them. CDR3 length: 16 amino acids.

This clone was counted once. V and J are TRBV19 and TRBJ2-7; 8 bases are shared with TRBD2. The V gene end was trimmed by 11 bases and the J gene end by 1 base; junction bases not matched to a gene: 1. The CDR3 runs 11 residues. CDR1 is LNHDA, CDR2 SQIVND, per germline (reference sequence). The DNA for the CDR3 is TGTGCCGCGGGGGGTTCCTACGAGCAGTACTTC. Translated: CAAGGSYEQYF.

This clone was detected only a few times. This chain links TRBV5-1 with TRBJ2-1; D might be TRBD1 (6 bases). The CDR3 has 16 residues. With 7 bases removed from V and 3 bases from J, the gap between germline ends came to 20 bases. CDR1 and CDR2 from the germline V gene are SGHRS and YFSETQ. The CDR3, as DNA: TGCGCCAGCGCCCAGGGGTTTGTTGCCCTCTACAATGAGCAGTTCTTC. It encodes CASAQGFVALYNEQFF.

This clone occurred a few times. The CDR3 nucleotides are TGTGCCAGTAGTATAGGAGGGGGCGGCTTCCAAGAGACCCAGTACTTC. Its translation is CASSIGGGGFQETQYF. The chain recombines TRBV19 with TRBJ2-5; TRBD1 matches 7 bases. The CDR3 is 16 residues long. From germline, CDR1 is LNHDA and CDR2 SQIVND (reference sequence). The J segment lost 1 base and the V segment lost 1 base, leaving 6 bases of the junction unmatched. The variable domain in full, with the rest retrieved from reference TRBV19 and TRBJ2-5, is DGGITQSPKYLFRKEGQNVTLSCEQNLNHDAMYWYRQDPGQGLRLIYYSQIVNDFQKGDIAEGYSVSREKKESFPLTVTSAQKNPTAFYLCASSIGGGGFQETQYFGPGTRLLVL.

The V gene is TRBV5-5, the J gene TRBJ1-2; D perhaps matches TRBD1 (5 bases). Germline V gene data show CDR1 as SGHKS and CDR2 as YYEKEE (reference sequence). CDR3 size: 14 residues. V was clipped by 3 bases and J by 4 bases, with 13 bases between them. CDR3 coding DNA: TGTGCCAGCAGCTCCACAACCGACAGCTATGGCTACACCTTC. This encodes CASSSTTDSYGYTF.

The chain employs TRBV5-1 and TRBJ2-7; D unclear. The CDR3 consists of 14 residues. Trimming removed 1 base from V and 11 bases from J, with 19 bases in between. CDR1 and CDR2 (germline): SGHRS, YFSETQ. In nucleotides, the CDR3 is TGCGCCAGCAGCTTGAGTTTGGACCTCGGGTTCAAGTACTTC. It yields the protein CASSLSLDLGFKYF.

The chain uses TRBV5-4 and TRBJ2-1, with D possibly being TRBD1 or TRBD2 (5 bases each). Germline CDR1 and CDR2: SGHNT and YYREEE (reference sequence). The V end was cut by 0 bases, the J end by 5 bases, with 12 bases between. CDR3 length: 15 residues. CDR3 sequence: CASSLESGRNNEQFF. CDR3 DNA: TGTGCCAGCAGCTTGGAGTCAGGGAGAAACAATGAGCAGTTCTTC.

The chain links TRBV29-1 to TRBJ2-2; the match to TRBD1 covers 8 bases. The CDR3 is 14 residues long. Trimming at V came to 1 base and at J to 5 bases, leaving 3 bases not matched to a gene. Germline V gene sequence: CDR1 SQVTM, CDR2 ANQGSEA. The CDR3 DNA reads as TGCAGCGTTGAAGGCAGGGGGCGGACCGGGGAGCTGTTTTTT. It is translated as CSVEGRGRTGELFF.

The V and J genes are TRBV6-1 and TRBJ2-4, with 8 bases that match TRBD1. Unmatched junction bases numbered 14, after V lost 0 bases and J lost 1 base. From germline, CDR1 is MNHNS and CDR2 SASEGT. The CDR3 is made up of 20 amino acids. CDR3: CASSEARQGALWKAKNIQYF. The CDR3 coding sequence is TGTGCCAGCAGTGAAGCCCGTCAGGGGGCGCTTTGGAAGGCCAAAAACATTCAGTACTTC.

The chain couples TRBV5-1 to TRBJ1-6; D is unclear. The CDR3 covers 15 residues. Germline-derived CDR1 and CDR2 are SGHRS and YFSETQ. Trimming shortened V by 4 bases and J by 3 bases, and 11 bases separated the two germline ends. CDR3 DNA: TGCGCCAGCAGCGTGGACCGGATCTATAATTCACCCCTCCACTTT. It codes for CASSVDRIYNSPLHF.

The chain has TRBV5-1 and TRBJ1-5; 9 positions agree with TRBD1. Germline loops: CDR1 SGHRS, CDR2 YFSETQ. J gave up 5 bases and V 0 bases, and 3 bases lay outside the gene matches. The CDR3 contains 15 residues. The DNA of the CDR3 is TGCGCCAGCAGCTTGGGGGACAGGGAAGATCAGCCCCAGCATTTT. It encodes CASSLGDREDQPQHF. Using reference TRBV5-1 and TRBJ1-5 for the parts outside the CDR3, the full variable domain is KAGVTQTPRYLIKTRGQQVTLSCSPISGHRSVSWYQQTPGQGLQFLFEYFSETQRNKGNFPGRFSGRQFSNSRSEMNVSTLELGDSALYLCASSLGDREDQPQHFGDGTRLSIL.

The chain carries TRBV7-9 and TRBJ2-3, with 8 bases aligning to TRBD1. The CDR3 runs 15 residues. The germline gives CDR1 SEHNR, CDR2 FQNEAQ (reference sequence). The J segment lost 5 bases and the V segment lost 3 bases, leaving 7 bases of the junction unmatched. The CDR3 nucleotides read TGTGCCAGCAGCTTCCGGGACAGGTCCAGAGATACGCAGTATTTT. As protein: CASSFRDRSRDTQYF.

The chain combines TRBV19 with TRBJ2-4; 9 positions match TRBD1. The CDR3 contains 16 residues. Trimming at V came to 4 bases and at J to 0 bases, leaving 4 bases not matched to a gene. The V gene's germline CDR1 is LNHDA and CDR2 SQIVND (reference sequence). CDR3 protein: CASSKTGGIAKNIQYF. CDR3 in DNA: TGTGCCAGTAGTAAGACAGGGGGGATAGCCAAAAACATTCAGTACTTC.

This sequence joins TRBV28 and TRBJ2-1; 10 nucleotides agree with TRBD2. CDR3 length: 14 residues. J gave up 6 bases and V 10 bases, and 9 bases lay outside the gene matches. Germline lookup yields CDR1 MDHEN and CDR2 SYDVKM. For the CDR3, the DNA is TGTGCCACCGAGCGGGGGGGCTATCGCAATGAGCAGTTCTTC. Translating it yields CATERGGYRNEQFF.

A single count supports this clone. The gene calls are TRBV7-9 and TRBJ1-3; weak D call: TRBD1 (6 bases). The V end was cut by 7 bases, the J end by 0 bases, with 16 bases between. CDR1 is SEHNR and CDR2 is FQNEAQ in the germline V gene (reference sequence). This CDR3 contains 16 residues. The CDR3 DNA reads as TGTGCCAGCATCGGTGGACAGTGGAGCTCTGGAAACACCATATATTTT. This encodes CASIGGQWSSGNTIYF.

The sample holds one count of this clone. This sequence joins TRBV28 and TRBJ1-2; TRBD1 aligns across 7 bases. V dropped 6 bases and J dropped 5; count of bases not matched to a gene: 12. Germline CDR1 and CDR2: MDHEN and SYDVKM. This CDR3 is 15 amino acids long. CDR3 amino acids: CASSLTGAWGYGYTF. Written as DNA, the CDR3 is TGTGCCAGCAGCCTAACAGGGGCTTGGGGGTATGGCTACACCTTC.

V is TRBV28 and J is TRBJ2-2, with TRBD2 matching 13 bases. The CDR3 is made up of 19 amino acids. Germline-derived CDR1 and CDR2 are MDHEN and SYDVKM. The V segment lost 4 bases and the J segment 4 bases; nucleotides outside the gene matches: 12. The CDR3: CASSSLGLAGVRSTGELFF. The CDR3 DNA reads TGTGCCAGCAGTTCGCTTGGACTAGCGGGGGTAAGGAGCACCGGGGAGCTGTTTTTT.

The chain links TRBV28 to TRBJ2-5, with D uncertain. The CDR3 totals 13 residues. The ends were cut back, 7 bases at V and 2 bases at J, with 11 bases in the middle. Per germline, CDR1 MDHEN and CDR2 SYDVKM. CDR3 residues: CASNNVIQETQYF. CDR3 DNA sequence: TGTGCCAGCAACAACGTTATACAAGAGACCCAGTACTTC.

This clone was detected only once. This rearrangement joins TRBV10-3 to TRBJ2-7; possible D gene TRBD1, 6 bases. V was shortened by 5 bases and J by 7 bases, with 12 bases between the two germline ends. The CDR3 spans 12 residues. The germline V gene encodes CDR1 ENHRY and CDR2 SYGVKD. This CDR3 reads CAISKQGWEQYF. CDR3 in DNA: TGTGCCATCAGTAAACAGGGCTGGGAGCAGTACTTC.

V is TRBV2 and J is TRBJ1-5, with D perhaps matching TRBD1 (6 bases). V lost 3 bases to trimming and J lost 0 bases, with 12 bases between them. The germline V gene has CDR1 SNHLY and CDR2 FYNNEI. This CDR3 spans 16 amino acids. In DNA form, the CDR3 reads TGTGCCAGCAGTGAGCTAAACAGGGCTAGCAATCAGCCCCAGCATTTT. This translates into CASSELNRASNQPQHF.

For the CDR3, the DNA is TGCGCCAGCAGCTTTGCGGGTGATGAGCAGTTCTTC. Translation: CASSFAGDEQFF. The chain recombines TRBV5-1 with TRBJ2-1; tentative D call: TRBD2 (5 bases). The CDR3 extends over 12 amino acids. In germline, CDR1 is SGHRS, CDR2 YFSETQ. The V end was cut by 2 bases, the J end by 8 bases, with 8 bases between.